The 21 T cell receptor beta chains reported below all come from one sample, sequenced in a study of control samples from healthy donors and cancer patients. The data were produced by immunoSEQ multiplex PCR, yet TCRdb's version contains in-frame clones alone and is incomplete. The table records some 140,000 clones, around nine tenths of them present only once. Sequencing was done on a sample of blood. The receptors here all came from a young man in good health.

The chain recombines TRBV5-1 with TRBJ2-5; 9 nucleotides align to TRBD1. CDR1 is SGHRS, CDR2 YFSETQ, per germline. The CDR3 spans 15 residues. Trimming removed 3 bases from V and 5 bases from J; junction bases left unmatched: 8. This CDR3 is CASSSTGTGLETQYF. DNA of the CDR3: TGCGCCAGCAGCTCCACCGGGACAGGGCTGGAGACCCAGTACTTC. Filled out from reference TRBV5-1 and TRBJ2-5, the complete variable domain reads KAGVTQTPRYLIKTRGQQVTLSCSPISGHRSVSWYQQTPGQGLQFLFEYFSETQRNKGNFPGRFSGRQFSNSRSEMNVSTLELGDSALYLCASSSTGTGLETQYFGPGTRLLVL.

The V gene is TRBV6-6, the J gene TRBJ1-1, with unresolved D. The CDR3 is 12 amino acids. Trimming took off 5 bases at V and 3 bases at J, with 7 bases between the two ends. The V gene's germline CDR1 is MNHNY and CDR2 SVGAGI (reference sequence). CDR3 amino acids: CASSRRYTEAFF. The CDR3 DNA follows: TGTGCCAGCAGTCGACGGTACACTGAAGCTTTCTTT.

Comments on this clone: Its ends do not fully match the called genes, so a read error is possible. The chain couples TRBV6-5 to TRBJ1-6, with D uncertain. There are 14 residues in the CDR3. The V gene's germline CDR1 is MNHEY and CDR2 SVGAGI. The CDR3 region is CASSRDSFNSPLHF. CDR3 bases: TGTGCCAGCTCGAGAGATTCCTTTAATTCACCCCTCCACTTT.

This CDR3 is CASSSGQDPSNTEAFF. CDR3 coding DNA: TGTGCCAGCAGTTCGGGACAGGACCCTTCGAACACTGAAGCTTTCTTT. The chain joins TRBV6-5 to TRBJ1-1; 8 nucleotides line up with TRBD1. The trim removed 4 bases at V and 1 base at J, leaving 8 bases unmatched. The CDR3 sequence is 16 residues long. The germline V gene encodes CDR1 MNHEY and CDR2 SVGAGI.

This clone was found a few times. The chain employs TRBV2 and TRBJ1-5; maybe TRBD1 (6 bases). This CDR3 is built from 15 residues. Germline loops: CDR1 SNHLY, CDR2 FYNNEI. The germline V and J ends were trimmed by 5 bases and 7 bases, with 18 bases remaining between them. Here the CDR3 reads CASSPNNAGGQPQHF. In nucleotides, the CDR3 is TGTGCCAGCAGTCCTAATAATGCGGGGGGCCAGCCCCAGCATTTT. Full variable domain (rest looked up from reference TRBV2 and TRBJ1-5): EPEVTQTPSHQVTQMGQEVILRCVPISNHLYFYWYRQILGQKVEFLVSFYNNEISEKSEIFDDQFSVERPDGSNFTLKIRSTKLEDSAMYFCASSPNNAGGQPQHFGDGTRLSIL.

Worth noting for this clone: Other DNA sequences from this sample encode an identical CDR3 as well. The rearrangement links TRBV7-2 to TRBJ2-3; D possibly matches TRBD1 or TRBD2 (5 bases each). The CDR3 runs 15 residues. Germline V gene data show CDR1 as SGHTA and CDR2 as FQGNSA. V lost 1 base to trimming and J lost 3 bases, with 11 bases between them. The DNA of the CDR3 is TGTGCCAGCAGCTTAGATGGGGGACGTACAGATACGCAGTATTTT. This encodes CASSLDGGRTDTQYF. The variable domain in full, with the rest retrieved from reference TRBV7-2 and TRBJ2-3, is GAGVSQSPSNKVTEKGKDVELRCDPISGHTALYWYRQSLGQGLEFLIYFQGNSAPDKSGLPSDRFSAERTGGSVSTLTIQRTQQEDSAVYLCASSLDGGRTDTQYFGPGTRLTVL.

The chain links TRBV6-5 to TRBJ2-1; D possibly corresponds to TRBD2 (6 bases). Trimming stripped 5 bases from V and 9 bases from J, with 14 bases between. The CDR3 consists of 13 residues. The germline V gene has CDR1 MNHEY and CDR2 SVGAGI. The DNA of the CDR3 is TGTGCCAGCAGTATCCTCGCGGGATTTGAGCAGTTCTTC. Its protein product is CASSILAGFEQFF.

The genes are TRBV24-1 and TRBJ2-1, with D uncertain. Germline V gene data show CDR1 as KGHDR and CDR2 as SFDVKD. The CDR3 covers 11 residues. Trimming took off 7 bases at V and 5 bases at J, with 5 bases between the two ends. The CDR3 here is CATSWNNEQFF. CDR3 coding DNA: TGTGCCACCAGCTGGAACAATGAGCAGTTCTTC.

For the CDR3, the DNA is TGCAGCGTTCGTGGAGGGCGATTGGAGACCCAGTACTTC. This translates into CSVRGGRLETQYF. The chain combines TRBV29-1 with TRBJ2-5; possibly TRBD2 for D (6 bases). CDR1 and CDR2 (germline): SQVTM, ANQGSEA. This CDR3 has 13 amino acids. Trimming stripped 5 bases from V and 5 bases from J, with 15 bases between.

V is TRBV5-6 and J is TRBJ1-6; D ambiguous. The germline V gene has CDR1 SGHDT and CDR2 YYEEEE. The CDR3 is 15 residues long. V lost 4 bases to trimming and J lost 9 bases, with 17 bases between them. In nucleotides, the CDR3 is TGTGCCAGCAGCCCGACGGTCTTGTTCGGTTCACCCCTCCACTTT. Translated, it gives CASSPTVLFGSPLHF.

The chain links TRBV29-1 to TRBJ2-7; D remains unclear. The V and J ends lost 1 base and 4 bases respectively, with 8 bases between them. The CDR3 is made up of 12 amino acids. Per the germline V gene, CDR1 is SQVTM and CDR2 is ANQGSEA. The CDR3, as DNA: TGCAGCGTTGAAGGGGCGAGATACGAGCAGTACTTC. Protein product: CSVEGARYEQYF.

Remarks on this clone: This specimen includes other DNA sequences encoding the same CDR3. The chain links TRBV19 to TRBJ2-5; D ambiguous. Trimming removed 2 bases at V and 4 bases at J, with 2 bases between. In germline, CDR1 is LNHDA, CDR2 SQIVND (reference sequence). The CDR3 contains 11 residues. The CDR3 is CASSIRETQYF. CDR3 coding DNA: TGTGCCAGTAGTATACGAGAGACCCAGTACTTC. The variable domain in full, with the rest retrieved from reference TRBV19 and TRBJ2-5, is DGGITQSPKYLFRKEGQNVTLSCEQNLNHDAMYWYRQDPGQGLRLIYYSQIVNDFQKGDIAEGYSVSREKKESFPLTVTSAQKNPTAFYLCASSIRETQYFGPGTRLLVL.

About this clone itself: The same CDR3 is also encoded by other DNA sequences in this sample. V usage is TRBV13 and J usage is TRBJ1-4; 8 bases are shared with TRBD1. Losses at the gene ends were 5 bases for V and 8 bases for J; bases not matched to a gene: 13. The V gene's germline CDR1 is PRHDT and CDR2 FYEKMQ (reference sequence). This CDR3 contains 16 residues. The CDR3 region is CASSLRRRTGLEKLFF. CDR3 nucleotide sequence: TGTGCCAGCAGCCTGCGAAGAAGGACAGGGTTGGAAAAACTGTTTTTT.

CDR3 bases: TGTGCCAGCAGCTGGCCAGGGGGCGAAGAGACCCAGTACTTC. It encodes CASSWPGGEETQYF. V and J are TRBV11-3 and TRBJ2-5, with 8 bases aligning to TRBD1. The germline V gene encodes CDR1 SGHNT and CDR2 YENEEA. This CDR3 is 14 amino acids long. The ends lost 4 bases at V and 3 bases at J; junction bases unmatched: 4.

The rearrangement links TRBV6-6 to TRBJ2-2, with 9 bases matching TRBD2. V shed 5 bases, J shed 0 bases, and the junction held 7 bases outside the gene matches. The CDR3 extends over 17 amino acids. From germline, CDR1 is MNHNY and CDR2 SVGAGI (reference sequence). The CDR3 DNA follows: TGTGCCAGCAGTCCGCAGAGACTAGCGGCGAACACCGGGGAGCTGTTTTTT. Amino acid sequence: CASSPQRLAANTGELFF.

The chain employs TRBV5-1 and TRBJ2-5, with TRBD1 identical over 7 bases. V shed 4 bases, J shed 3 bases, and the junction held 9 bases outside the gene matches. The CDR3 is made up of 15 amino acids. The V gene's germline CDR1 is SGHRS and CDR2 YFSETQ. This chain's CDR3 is CASSLTGTAEETQYF. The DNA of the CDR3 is TGCGCCAGCAGCCTCACCGGGACAGCAGAAGAGACCCAGTACTTC.

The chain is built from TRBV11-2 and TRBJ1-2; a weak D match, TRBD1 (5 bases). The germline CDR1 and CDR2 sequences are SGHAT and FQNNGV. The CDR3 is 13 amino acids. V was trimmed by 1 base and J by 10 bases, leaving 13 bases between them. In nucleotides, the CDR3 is TGTGCCAGCAGCTTAGGCTCAGGGTTTGACTACACCTTC. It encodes CASSLGSGFDYTF.

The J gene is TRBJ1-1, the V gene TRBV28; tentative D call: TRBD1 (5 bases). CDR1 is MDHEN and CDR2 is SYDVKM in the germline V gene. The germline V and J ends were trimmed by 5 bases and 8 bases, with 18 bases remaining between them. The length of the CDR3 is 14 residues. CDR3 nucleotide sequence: TGTGCCAGCAGTCAAACGGTTCGGGGGTTCGAAGCTTTCTTT. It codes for CASSQTVRGFEAFF. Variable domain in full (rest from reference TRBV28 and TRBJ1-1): DVKVTQSSRYLVKRTGEKVFLECVQDMDHENMFWYRQDPGLGLRLIYFSYDVKMKEKGDIPEGYSVSREKKERFSLILESASTNQTSMYLCASSQTVRGFEAFFGQGTRLTVV.

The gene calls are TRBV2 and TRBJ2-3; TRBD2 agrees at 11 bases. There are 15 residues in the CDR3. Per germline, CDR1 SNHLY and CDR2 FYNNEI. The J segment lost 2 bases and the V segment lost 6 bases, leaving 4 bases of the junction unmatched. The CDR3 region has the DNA TGTGCCAGCAGAAAACTAGCGGGAGTCACAGATACGCAGTATTTT. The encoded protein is CASRKLAGVTDTQYF.

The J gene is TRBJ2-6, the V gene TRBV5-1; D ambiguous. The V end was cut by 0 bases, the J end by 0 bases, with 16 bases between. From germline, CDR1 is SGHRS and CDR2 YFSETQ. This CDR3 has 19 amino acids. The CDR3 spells CASSLANAGGFSGANVLTF. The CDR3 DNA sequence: TGCGCCAGCAGCTTGGCCAATGCAGGTGGATTCTCTGGGGCCAACGTCCTGACTTTC.

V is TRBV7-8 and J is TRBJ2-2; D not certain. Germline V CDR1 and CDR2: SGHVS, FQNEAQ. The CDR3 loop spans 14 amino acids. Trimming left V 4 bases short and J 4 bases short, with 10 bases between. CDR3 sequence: CASSSPVATGELFF. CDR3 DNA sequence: TGTGCCAGCAGCTCGCCGGTCGCCACCGGGGAGCTGTTTTTT.